This TCR beta chain was captured in a study of glioma-infiltrating T cells after dendritic cell vaccination. With respect to this clone: Antigen specificity is unknown.

Findings of the study overall: Few patients contributed both blood and tumor specimens.

Input was 2 to 2.5 ug genomic DNA, or all available if less. Sequencing used immunoSEQ multiplex PCR; TCRdb keeps in-frame clones, though not all of them. The sample consists of about 50,000 clones, approximately 83% of them appearing once. CDR1 and CDR2 from the germline V gene are SGHNT and YENEEA. CDR3 length: 17 amino acids. After removal of 5 bases from V and 2 bases from J, the junction contained 10 bases not matched to a gene. The receptor comes from a human donor with glioblastoma. This sample comprised blood, obtained before dendritic cell vaccination. The chain is built from TRBV11-3 and TRBJ2-1, with 9 nucleotides matching TRBD2. The CDR3 region has the DNA TGTGCCAGCAGCCCAACCGGGTCTAGCGGGACCTACAATGAGCAGTTCTTC. It specifies CASSPTGSSGTYNEQFF.